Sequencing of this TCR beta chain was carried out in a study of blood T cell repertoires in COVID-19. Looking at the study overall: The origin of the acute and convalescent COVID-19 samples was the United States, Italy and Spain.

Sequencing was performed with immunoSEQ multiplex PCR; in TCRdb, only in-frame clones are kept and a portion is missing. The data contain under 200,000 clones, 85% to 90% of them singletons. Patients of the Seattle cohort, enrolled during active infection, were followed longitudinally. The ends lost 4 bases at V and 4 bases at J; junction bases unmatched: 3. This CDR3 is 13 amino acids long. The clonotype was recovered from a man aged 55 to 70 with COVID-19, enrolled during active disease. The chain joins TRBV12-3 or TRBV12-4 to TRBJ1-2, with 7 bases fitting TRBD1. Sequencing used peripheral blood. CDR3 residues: CASSSDRVYGYTF. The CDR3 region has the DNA TGTGCCAGCAGTTCTGACAGGGTCTATGGCTACACCTTC.